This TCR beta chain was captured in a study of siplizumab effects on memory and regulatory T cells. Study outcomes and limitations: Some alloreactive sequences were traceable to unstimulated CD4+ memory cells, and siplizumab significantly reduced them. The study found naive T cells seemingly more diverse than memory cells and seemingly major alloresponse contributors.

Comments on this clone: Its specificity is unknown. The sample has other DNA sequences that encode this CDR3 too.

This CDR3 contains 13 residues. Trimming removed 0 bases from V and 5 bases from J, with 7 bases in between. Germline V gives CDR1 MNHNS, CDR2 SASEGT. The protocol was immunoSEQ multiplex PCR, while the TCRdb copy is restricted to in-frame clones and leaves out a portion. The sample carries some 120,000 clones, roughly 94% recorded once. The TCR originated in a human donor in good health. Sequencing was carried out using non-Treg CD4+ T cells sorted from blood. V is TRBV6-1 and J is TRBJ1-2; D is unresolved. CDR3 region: CASSEAGGYGYTF. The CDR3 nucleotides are TGTGCCAGCAGTGAAGCAGGAGGGTATGGCTACACCTTC.